The clone carrying this T cell receptor beta chain was found once. Its antigen is unknown. A single record per CDR3 protein comes from TCRdb applying MiXCR to the reads. This table holds about 920,000 distinct CDR3 sequences, about a third found once. Per the germline V gene, CDR1 is SEHNR and CDR2 is FQNEAQ (reference sequence). This CDR3 is built from 15 residues. V was pared by 5 bases and J by 6 bases, with 17 bases between. The source of the sample is a study of T cell repertoires in cytomegalovirus infection. This specimen was cultured CD8+ T cells from PBMCs, taken from culture after CMV antigen stimulation. The chain combines TRBV7-9 with TRBJ1-5, with D possibly matching TRBD1 (5 bases). This TCR came from a human donor in good health (CMV status not recorded). Some clones in this sample may be carry-over from other donors' samples. As DNA, the CDR3 is TGTGCCAGCAGCGATGACGGGGGGGGGATTCAGCCCCAGCATTTT. Translating gives CASSDDGGGIQPQHF.